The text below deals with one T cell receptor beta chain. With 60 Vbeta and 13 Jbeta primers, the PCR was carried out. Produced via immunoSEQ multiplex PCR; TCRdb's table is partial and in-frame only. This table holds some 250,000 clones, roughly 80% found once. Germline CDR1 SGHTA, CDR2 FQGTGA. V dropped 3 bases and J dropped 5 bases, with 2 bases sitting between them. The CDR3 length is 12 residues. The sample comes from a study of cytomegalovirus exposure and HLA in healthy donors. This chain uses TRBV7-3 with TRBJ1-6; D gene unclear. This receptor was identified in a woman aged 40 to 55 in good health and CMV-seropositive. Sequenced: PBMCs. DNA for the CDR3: TGTGCCAGCAGCTTCAATAATTCACCCCTCCACTTT. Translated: CASSFNNSPLHF.